This entry describes one T cell receptor beta chain. Germline assignment: CDR1 SNHLY and CDR2 FYNNEI. This CDR3 has 13 residues. V was pared by 8 bases and J by 2 bases, with 9 bases between. The material for each subset, its genomic DNA, was split evenly across several immunoSEQ plates. Profiling relied on immunoSEQ multiplex PCR, and the TCRdb table lists in-frame clones only, not all of them. Of 650,000 to 800,000 clones listed, 55% to 80% are singletons. These data come from a study of shared clonotypes between healthy human individuals. The sequence was obtained from a woman younger than 45 in good health. The source material was memory CD4+ T cells sorted from blood. Subset indicated: CD45RA-negative fraction. The chain links TRBV2 to TRBJ1-4; TRBD1 might be the D (6 bases). CDR3: CASGTRTNEKLFF. The CDR3 DNA follows: TGTGCCAGCGGGACAAGGACTAATGAAAAACTGTTTTTT.